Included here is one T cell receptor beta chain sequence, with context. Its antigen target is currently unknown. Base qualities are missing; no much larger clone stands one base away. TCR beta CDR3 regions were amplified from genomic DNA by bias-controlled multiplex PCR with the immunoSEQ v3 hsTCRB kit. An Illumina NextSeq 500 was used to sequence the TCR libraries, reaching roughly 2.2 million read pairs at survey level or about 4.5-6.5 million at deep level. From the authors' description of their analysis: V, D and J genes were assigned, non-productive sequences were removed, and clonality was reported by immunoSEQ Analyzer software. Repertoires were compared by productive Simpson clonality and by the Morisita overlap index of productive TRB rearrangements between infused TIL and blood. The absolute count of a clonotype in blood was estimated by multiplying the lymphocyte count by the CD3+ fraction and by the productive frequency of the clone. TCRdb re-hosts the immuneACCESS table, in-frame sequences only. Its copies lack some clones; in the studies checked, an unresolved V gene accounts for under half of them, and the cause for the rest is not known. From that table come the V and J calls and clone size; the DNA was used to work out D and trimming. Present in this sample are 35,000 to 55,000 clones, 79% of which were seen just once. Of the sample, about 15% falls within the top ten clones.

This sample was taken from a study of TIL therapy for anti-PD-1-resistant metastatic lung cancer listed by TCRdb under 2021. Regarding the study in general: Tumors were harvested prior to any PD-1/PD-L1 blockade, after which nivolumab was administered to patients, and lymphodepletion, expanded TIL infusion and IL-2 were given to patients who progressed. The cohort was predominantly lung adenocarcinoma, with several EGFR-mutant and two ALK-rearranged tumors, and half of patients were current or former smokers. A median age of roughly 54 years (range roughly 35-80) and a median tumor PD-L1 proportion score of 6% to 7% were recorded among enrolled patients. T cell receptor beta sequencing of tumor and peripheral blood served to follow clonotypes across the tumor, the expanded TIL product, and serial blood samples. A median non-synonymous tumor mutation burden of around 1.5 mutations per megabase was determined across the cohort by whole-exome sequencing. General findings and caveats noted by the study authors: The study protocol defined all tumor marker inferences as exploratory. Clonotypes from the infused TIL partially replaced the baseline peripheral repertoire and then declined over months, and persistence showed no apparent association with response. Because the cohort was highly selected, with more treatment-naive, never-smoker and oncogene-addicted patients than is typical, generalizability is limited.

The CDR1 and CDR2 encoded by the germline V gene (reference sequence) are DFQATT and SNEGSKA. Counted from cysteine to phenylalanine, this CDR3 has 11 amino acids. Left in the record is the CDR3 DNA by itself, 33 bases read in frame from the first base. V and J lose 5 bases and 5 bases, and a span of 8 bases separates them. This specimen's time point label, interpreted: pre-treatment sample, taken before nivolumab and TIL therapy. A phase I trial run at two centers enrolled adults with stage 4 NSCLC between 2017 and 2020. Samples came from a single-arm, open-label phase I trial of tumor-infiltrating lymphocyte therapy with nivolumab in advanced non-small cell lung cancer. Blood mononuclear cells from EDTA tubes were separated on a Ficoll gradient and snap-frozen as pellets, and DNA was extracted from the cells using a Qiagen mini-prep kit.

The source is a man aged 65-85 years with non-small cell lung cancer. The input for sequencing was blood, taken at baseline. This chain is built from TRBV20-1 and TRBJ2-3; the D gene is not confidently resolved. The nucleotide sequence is TGCAGTGCTCCCTACCTAGATACGCAGTATTTT. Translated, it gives CSAPYLDTQYF.